Listed here are 16 T cell receptor beta chains from one sample, sequenced in a study of T-cell memory formation after mild COVID-19. TCRdb ran MiXCR on the 5' RACE reads and lists one entry per CDR3 protein. Counted here are under 550,000 distinct CDR3 sequences, roughly 18% occurring once; the ten biggest clones make up about 22%. The specimen sequenced was PBMCs or a T cell subset sorted from them (not recorded which). These receptors were obtained from a man younger than 30 who had mild COVID-19 (a few samples of this study predate the infection). Cell type and time point are not known.

The J gene is TRBJ1-4, the V gene TRBV7-2; no definite D call. Germline assignment: CDR1 SGHTA and CDR2 FQGNSA. Trimming shortened V by 7 bases and J by 2 bases, and 11 bases separated the two germline ends. The CDR3 is 14 residues long. The chain's CDR3 is CASKYGATNEKLFF. The CDR3 DNA follows: TGTGCCAGCAAATACGGAGCCACTAATGAAAAACTGTTTTTT.

This clonotype has only a few counts. J is TRBJ1-1 and V is TRBV3-1; D may be TRBD1 (6 bases). V was trimmed by 0 bases and J by 2 bases, leaving 19 bases between them. The CDR3 covers 18 residues. The germline V gene has CDR1 LGHDT and CDR2 YNNKEL (reference sequence). The CDR3 loop reads CASSQERGRRGINTEAFF. CDR3 coding DNA: TGTGCCAGCAGCCAAGAGAGGGGTCGGAGGGGGATAAACACTGAAGCTTTCTTT.

This chain joins TRBV7-6 and TRBJ1-1; tentatively, D is TRBD1 (6 bases). This CDR3 spans 16 amino acids. Trimming stripped 1 base from V and 3 bases from J, with 15 bases between. The V gene's germline CDR1 is SGHVS and CDR2 FNYEAQ. The CDR3 region is CASSLGQTGGDTEAFF. CDR3 nucleotide sequence: TGTGCCAGCAGCTTAGGGCAGACAGGAGGGGACACTGAAGCTTTCTTT. The whole variable domain, filled in from reference TRBV7-6 and TRBJ1-1, reads GAGVSQSPRYKVTKRGQDVALRCDPISGHVSLYWYRQALGQGPEFLTYFNYEAQQDKSGLPNDRFSAERPEGSISTLTIQRTEQRDSAMYRCASSLGQTGGDTEAFFGQGTRLTVV.

This clonotype was observed a few times. This chain connects TRBV5-4 to TRBJ2-5; 7 positions agree with TRBD2. The trim removed 2 bases at V and 2 bases at J, leaving 6 bases unmatched. Germline CDR1 reads SGHNT; CDR2 reads YYREEE (reference sequence). The CDR3 is 15 residues long. CDR3 in amino acids: CASSFSAGLQETQYF. The CDR3 region has the DNA TGTGCCAGCAGCTTTTCAGCGGGGCTACAAGAGACCCAGTACTTC.

Many counts were recorded for this clonotype. The chain carries TRBV5-1 and TRBJ2-7; D perhaps matches TRBD1 (6 bases). The CDR3 has 15 amino acids. Germline CDR1 reads SGHRS; CDR2 reads YFSETQ. The V and J ends lost 3 bases and 4 bases respectively, with 17 bases between them. CDR3 in amino acids: CASSSQGQSSYEQYF. CDR3 DNA: TGCGCCAGCAGCTCCCAGGGGCAATCGTCTTACGAGCAGTACTTC.

This chain connects TRBV4-3 to TRBJ2-1; 8 positions match TRBD2. The CDR3 has 15 residues. The germline V gene has CDR1 LGHNA and CDR2 YSLEER. Trimming at V came to 0 bases and at J to 10 bases, leaving 8 bases not matched to a gene. DNA for the CDR3: TGCGCCAGCAGCCAAGATGCCCGGGGGGGGTTCGAGCAGTTCTTC. It yields the protein CASSQDARGGFEQFF.

The chain joins TRBV4-3 to TRBJ2-7; no firm D call. The V and J ends lost 1 base and 0 bases respectively, with 10 bases between them. The V gene's germline CDR1 is LGHNA and CDR2 YSLEER. This CDR3 is 15 amino acids long. Here the CDR3 reads CASSQGFQDSYEQYF. The CDR3 DNA reads TGCGCCAGCAGCCAAGGTTTCCAGGACTCCTACGAGCAGTACTTC.

The J gene is TRBJ2-1, the V gene TRBV6-5, with D tentatively TRBD1 or TRBD2 (5 bases each). The V end lost 0 bases, the J end lost 0 bases, and 9 bases lay between the germline ends. The germline CDR1 and CDR2 sequences are MNHEY and SVGAGI. The CDR3 length is 16 residues. The CDR3 nucleotides are TGTGCCAGCAGTTACTCGGGGGTGAGCTCCTACAATGAGCAGTTCTTC. Translated: CASSYSGVSSYNEQFF.

This clonotype has only a few counts. The chain links TRBV11-2 to TRBJ2-2; 10 bases line up with TRBD2. CDR3 length: 16 amino acids. V gave up 0 bases and J gave up 5 bases; unmatched junction bases: 3. Germline V CDR1 and CDR2: SGHAT, FQNNGV. The CDR3 sequence is CASSLDGGLATGELFF. CDR3 in DNA: TGTGCCAGCAGCTTAGATGGGGGACTAGCGACCGGGGAGCTGTTTTTT. The full variable domain, completed using reference TRBV11-2 and TRBJ2-2, is EAGVAQSPRYKIIEKRQSVAFWCNPISGHATLYWYQQILGQGPKLLIQFQNNGVVDDSQLPKDRFSAERLKGVDSTLKIQPAKLEDSAVYLCASSLDGGLATGELFFGEGSRLTVL.

J is TRBJ2-3 and V is TRBV7-2; no clear D gene. In germline, CDR1 is SGHTA, CDR2 FQGNSA. The CDR3 spans 13 residues. The germline V and J ends were trimmed by 5 bases and 4 bases, with 10 bases remaining between them. CDR3 sequence (DNA): TGTGCCAGCAGCCCTCGCGTATCAGATACGCAGTATTTT. Its protein product is CASSPRVSDTQYF.

V usage is TRBV20-1 and J usage is TRBJ2-3, with D perhaps TRBD1 (5 bases). Trimming stripped 4 bases from V and 5 bases from J, with 16 bases between. Germline loops: CDR1 DFQATT, CDR2 SNEGSKA (reference sequence). The CDR3 extends over 14 amino acids. The CDR3 nucleotides are TGCAGTGCTATTTCTCAGGGCTTTGGAGATACGCAGTATTTT. Translated, it gives CSAISQGFGDTQYF.

The genes are TRBV15 and TRBJ2-1; 16 nucleotides align to TRBD2. This CDR3 has 15 amino acids. The germline V gene has CDR1 LNHNV and CDR2 YYDKDF (reference sequence). With 5 bases clipped from V and 8 bases from J, the junction kept 3 bases outside the gene matches. The CDR3, as DNA: TGTGCCACCAGCGGGGGACTAGCGGGGGGGCATGAGCAGTTCTTC. It is translated as CATSGGLAGGHEQFF.

V usage is TRBV11-2 and J usage is TRBJ2-7, with D maybe TRBD1 (6 bases). This CDR3 has 14 amino acids. The germline V and J ends were trimmed by 5 bases and 3 bases, with 14 bases remaining between them. CDR1 is SGHAT and CDR2 is FQNNGV in the germline V gene. The CDR3 spells CASSHSTGDYEQYF. The CDR3 region has the DNA TGTGCCAGCAGCCATTCGACAGGCGACTACGAGCAGTACTTC.

V gene TRBV19 combines with J gene TRBJ2-1, with 10 positions matching TRBD2. Trimming took 5 bases from V and 10 from J; bases not matched to a gene: 8. This CDR3 spans 14 amino acids. In germline, CDR1 is LNHDA, CDR2 SQIVND (reference sequence). CDR3 in DNA: TGTGCCAGTAGTGGGAGCGGGGGGGCGTGGGAGCAGTTCTTC. Translation: CASSGSGGAWEQFF. Based on the CDR3 plus reference TRBV19 and TRBJ2-1, the full variable domain is DGGITQSPKYLFRKEGQNVTLSCEQNLNHDAMYWYRQDPGQGLRLIYYSQIVNDFQKGDIAEGYSVSREKKESFPLTVTSAQKNPTAFYLCASSGSGGAWEQFFGPGTRLTVL.

The sample holds many counts of this clonotype. The chain has TRBV6-5 and TRBJ1-1, with 10 positions matching TRBD1. With V trimmed by 7 bases and J by 5 bases, 10 bases remained unmatched. The CDR3 is 15 residues long. The V gene's germline CDR1 is MNHEY and CDR2 SVGAGI. The CDR3 loop is CASTGGQGRLTEAFF. The CDR3, as DNA: TGTGCCAGCACCGGGGGACAGGGGAGGTTAACTGAAGCTTTCTTT.

The chain employs TRBV6-5 and TRBJ2-6, with D unresolved. Trimming removed 5 bases from V and 1 base from J, with 9 bases in between. Germline V gene data show CDR1 as MNHEY and CDR2 as SVGAGI. The CDR3 loop spans 15 amino acids. CDR3 sequence (DNA): TGTGCCAGCAGTGCGTCACTATCTGGGGCCAACGTCCTGACTTTC. Translation: CASSASLSGANVLTF.